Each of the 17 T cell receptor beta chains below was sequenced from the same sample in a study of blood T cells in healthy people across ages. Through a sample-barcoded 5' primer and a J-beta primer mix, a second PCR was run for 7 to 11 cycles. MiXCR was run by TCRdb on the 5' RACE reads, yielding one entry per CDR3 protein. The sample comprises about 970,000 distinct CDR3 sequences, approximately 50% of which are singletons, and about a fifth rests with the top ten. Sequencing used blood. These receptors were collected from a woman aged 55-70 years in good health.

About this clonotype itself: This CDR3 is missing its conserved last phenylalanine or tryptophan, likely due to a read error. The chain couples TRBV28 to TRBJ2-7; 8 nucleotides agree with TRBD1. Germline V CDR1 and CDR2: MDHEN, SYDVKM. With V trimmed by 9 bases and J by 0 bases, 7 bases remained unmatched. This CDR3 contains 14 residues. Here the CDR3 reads CASSPGTGSYEQYL. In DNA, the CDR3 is TGTGCCAGTTCCCCCGGGACAGGCTCCTACGAGCAGTACTTA.

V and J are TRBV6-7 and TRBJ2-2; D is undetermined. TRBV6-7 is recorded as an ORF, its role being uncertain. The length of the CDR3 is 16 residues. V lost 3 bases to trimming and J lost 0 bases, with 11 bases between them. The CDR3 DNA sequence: TGTGCCAGCAGTTATGTGAGCAGGTCGAACACCGGGGAGCTGTTTTTT. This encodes CASSYVSRSNTGELFF.

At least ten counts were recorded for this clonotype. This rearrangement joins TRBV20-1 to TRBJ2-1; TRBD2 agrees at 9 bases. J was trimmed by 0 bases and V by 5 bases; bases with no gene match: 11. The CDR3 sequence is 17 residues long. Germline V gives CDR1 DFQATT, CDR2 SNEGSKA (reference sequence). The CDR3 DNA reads TGCAGTGCTTTGAAAAGGCTAGCGGGAAGCTCCTACAATGAGCAGTTCTTC. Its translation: CSALKRLAGSSYNEQFF.

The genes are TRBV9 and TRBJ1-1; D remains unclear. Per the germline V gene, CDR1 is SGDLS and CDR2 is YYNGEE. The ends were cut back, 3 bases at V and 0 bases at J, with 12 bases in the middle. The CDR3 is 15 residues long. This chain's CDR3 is CASSGQPQVNTEAFF. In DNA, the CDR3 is TGTGCCAGCAGCGGACAACCACAAGTGAACACTGAAGCTTTCTTT.

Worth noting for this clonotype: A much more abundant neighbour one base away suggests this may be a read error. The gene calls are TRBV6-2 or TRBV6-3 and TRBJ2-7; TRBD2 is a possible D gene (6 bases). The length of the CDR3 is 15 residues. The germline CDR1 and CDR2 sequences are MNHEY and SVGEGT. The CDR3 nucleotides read TGTGTCAGCAGCCCTCTAGCGCAAAGCTCCTACGAGCAGTACTTC. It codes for CVSSPLAQSSYEQYF.

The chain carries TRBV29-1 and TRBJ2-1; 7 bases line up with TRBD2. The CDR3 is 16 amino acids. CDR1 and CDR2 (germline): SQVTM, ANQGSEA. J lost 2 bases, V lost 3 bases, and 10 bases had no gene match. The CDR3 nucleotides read TGCAGCGTTGAGAAGGGAAGCGGGACCACCTACAATGAGCAGTTCTTC. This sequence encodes CSVEKGSGTTYNEQFF.

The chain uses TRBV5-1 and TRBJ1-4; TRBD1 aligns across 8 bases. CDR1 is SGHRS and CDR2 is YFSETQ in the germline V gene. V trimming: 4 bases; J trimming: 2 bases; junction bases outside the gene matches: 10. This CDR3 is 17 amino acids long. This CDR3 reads CASSQRYRTGTNEKLFF. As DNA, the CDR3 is TGCGCCAGCAGCCAGCGGTACCGGACAGGGACTAATGAAAAACTGTTTTTT.

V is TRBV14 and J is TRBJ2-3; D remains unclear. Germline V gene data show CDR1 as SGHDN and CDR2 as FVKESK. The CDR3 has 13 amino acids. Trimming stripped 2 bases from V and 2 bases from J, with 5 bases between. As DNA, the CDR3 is TGTGCCAGCAGCCAATTCTTCACAGATACGCAGTATTTT. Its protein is CASSQFFTDTQYF.

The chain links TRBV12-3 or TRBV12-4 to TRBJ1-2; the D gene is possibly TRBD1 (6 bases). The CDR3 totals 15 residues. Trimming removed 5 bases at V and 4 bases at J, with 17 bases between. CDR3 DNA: TGTGCCAGCAGTCTACCCCCACAGGGTGGCTATGGCTACACCTTC. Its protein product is CASSLPPQGGYGYTF.

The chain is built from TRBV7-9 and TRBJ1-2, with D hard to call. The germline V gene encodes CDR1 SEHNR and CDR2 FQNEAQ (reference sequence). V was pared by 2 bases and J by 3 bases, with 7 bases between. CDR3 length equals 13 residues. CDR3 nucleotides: TGTGCCAGCAGCTTAAACAGTTACTATGGCTACACCTTC. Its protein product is CASSLNSYYGYTF.

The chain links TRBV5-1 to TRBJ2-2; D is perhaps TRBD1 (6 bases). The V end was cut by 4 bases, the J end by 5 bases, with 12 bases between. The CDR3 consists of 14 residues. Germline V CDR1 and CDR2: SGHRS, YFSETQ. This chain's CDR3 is CASSQLTGTGELFF. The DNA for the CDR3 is TGCGCCAGCAGCCAACTGACAGGTACCGGGGAGCTGTTTTTT.

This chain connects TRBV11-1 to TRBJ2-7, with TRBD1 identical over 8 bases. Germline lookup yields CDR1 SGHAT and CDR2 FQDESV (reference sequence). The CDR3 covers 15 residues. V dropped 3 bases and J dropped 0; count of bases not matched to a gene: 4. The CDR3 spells CASSFAQGGSYEQYF. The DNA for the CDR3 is TGTGCCAGCAGCTTTGCACAGGGGGGCTCCTACGAGCAGTACTTC.

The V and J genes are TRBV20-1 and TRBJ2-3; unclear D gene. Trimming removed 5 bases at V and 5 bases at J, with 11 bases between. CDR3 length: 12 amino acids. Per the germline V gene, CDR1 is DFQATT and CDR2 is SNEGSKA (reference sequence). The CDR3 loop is CSAPSAGDTQYF. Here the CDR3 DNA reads TGCAGTGCTCCTTCGGCAGGAGATACGCAGTATTTT.

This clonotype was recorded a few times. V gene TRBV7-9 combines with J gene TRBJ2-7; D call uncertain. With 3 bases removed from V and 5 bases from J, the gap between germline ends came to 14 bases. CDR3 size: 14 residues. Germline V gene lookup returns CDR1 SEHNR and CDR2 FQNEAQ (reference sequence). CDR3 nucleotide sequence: TGTGCCAGCAGCTTTTTAGCATTTGGCCACGAGCAGTACTTC. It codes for CASSFLAFGHEQYF.

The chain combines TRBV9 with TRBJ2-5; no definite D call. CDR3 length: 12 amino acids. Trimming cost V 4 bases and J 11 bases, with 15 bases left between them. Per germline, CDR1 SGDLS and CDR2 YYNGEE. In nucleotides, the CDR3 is TGTGCCAGCAGCCAGTTAAAAAATGAGCAGTACTTC. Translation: CASSQLKNEQYF.

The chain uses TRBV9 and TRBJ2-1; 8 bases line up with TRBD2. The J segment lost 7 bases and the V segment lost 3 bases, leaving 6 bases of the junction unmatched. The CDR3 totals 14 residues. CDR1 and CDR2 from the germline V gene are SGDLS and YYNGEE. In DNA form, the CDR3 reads TGTGCCAGCAGCGCACGACTAGCGATGAATGAGCAGTTCTTC. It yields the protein CASSARLAMNEQFF.

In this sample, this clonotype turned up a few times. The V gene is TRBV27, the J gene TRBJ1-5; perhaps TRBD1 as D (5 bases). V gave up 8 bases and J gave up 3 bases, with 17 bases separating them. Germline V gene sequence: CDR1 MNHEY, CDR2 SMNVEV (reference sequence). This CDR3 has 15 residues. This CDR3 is CASGLGAAPNQPQHF. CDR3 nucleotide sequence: TGTGCCAGCGGACTAGGGGCGGCCCCCAATCAGCCCCAGCATTTT.